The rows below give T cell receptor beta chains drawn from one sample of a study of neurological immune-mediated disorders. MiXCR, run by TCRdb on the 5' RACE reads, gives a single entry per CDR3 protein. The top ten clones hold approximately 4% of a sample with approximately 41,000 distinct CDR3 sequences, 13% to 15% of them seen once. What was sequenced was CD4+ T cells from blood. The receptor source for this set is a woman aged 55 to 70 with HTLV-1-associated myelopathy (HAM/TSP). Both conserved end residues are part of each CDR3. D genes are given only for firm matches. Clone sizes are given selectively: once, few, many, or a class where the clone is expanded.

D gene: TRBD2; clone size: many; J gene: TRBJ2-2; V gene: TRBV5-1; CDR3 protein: CASSPSSGDMTGELFF; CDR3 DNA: TGCGCCAGCAGCCCCTCTAGCGGGGACATGACCGGGGAGCTGTTTTTT
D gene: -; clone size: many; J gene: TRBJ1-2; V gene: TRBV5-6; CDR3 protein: CASSPARGIWGYTF; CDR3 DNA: TGTGCCAGCAGCCCCGCCCGGGGGATCTGGGGCTACACCTTC
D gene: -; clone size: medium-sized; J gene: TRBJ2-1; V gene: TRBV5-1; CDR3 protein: CASSLAGPKNNEQFF; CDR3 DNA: TGCGCCAGCAGCTTGGCAGGACCGAAGAACAATGAGCAGTTCTTC
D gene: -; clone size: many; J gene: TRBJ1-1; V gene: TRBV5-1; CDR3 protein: CASSLVSLGMNTEAFF; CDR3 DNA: TGCGCCAGCAGCTTGGTCAGCCTTGGCATGAACACTGAAGCTTTCTTT
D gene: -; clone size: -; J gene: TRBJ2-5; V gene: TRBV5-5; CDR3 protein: CASSLRTAAETQYF; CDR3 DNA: TGTGCCAGCAGCTTGCGGACGGCCGCGGAGACCCAGTACTTC
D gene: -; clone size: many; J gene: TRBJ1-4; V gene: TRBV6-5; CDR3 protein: CASRDGGGTNEKLFF; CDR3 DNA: TGTGCCAGCAGGGACGGGGGGGGAACTAATGAAAAACTGTTTTTT
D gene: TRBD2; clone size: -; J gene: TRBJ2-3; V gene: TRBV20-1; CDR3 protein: CSARGGAGDTQYF; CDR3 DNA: TGCAGTGCCCGGGGGGGGGCTGGAGATACGCAGTATTTT
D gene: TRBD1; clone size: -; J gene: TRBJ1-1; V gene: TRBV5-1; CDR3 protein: CASSYGQVNTEAFF; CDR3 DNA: TGCGCCAGCAGCTATGGACAGGTGAACACTGAAGCTTTCTTT
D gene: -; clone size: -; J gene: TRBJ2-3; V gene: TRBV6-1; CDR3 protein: CASSPIGADTDTQYF; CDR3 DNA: TGTGCCAGCAGTCCTATCGGGGCCGACACAGATACGCAGTATTTT
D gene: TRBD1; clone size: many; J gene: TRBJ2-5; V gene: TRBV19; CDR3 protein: CASTPAPGQGQETQYF; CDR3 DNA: TGTGCCAGTACGCCCGCACCAGGACAGGGCCAAGAGACCCAGTACTTC
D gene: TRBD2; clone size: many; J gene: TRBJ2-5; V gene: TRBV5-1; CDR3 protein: CASSPGLAGSETQYF; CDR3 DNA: TGCGCCAGCAGCCCGGGACTAGCGGGGTCGGAGACCCAGTACTTC
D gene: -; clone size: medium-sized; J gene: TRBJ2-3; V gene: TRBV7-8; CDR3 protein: CASSLLQGTRGDTQYF; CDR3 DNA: TGTGCCAGCAGCTTATTACAGGGAACCCGGGGCGATACGCAGTATTTT